This TCR beta chain was sequenced during a study of regulatory T cells in long-lasting Graves disease. Broader study findings: Favored usage of TRBV28, TRBJ1-2 and TRBJ2-5 was recorded in persistent disease.

Time point denoted: newly diagnosed GD, antithyroid drugs for less than 3 months. Researchers made the TCR library from RNA that was extracted from PBMCs. For TCR beta, libraries came from iRepertoire HTBI primers and Arm-PCR of CDR3 regions. TCRdb re-called the multiplex PCR reads through MiXCR, storing one row per CDR3 protein. The sample includes over 300,000 distinct CDR3 sequences, less than 20% seen only once; the top ten take 22%. This clonotype was found a few times. Its target is unknown. Its ends do not fully match the called genes, so a read error is possible. The CDR3 loop spans 17 amino acids. The germline V gene encodes CDR1 LNHDA and CDR2 SQIVND (reference sequence).

The J gene is TRBJ1-1, the V gene TRBV19, with 8 bases that match TRBD1. The TCR comes from a female donor with Graves disease. This material consisted of peripheral blood mononuclear cells (PBMCs), taken at new diagnosis, from a patient treated with antithyroid drugs. CDR3 nucleotide sequence: TGTGCCAGTAGTACAACTGGACAGGGAAGGTGGGTCACTGAAGCTCTCTTT. It encodes CASSTTGQGRWVTEALF.